A selection of T cell receptor beta chains follows, all from one sample in a study of blood T cell repertoires in COVID-19. Only in-frame clones appear in the TCRdb table, and some are missing; sequencing was by immunoSEQ multiplex PCR. In the table there are roughly 150,000 clones, around 84% of which are singletons. Sequenced: peripheral blood. The receptor set was obtained from a woman between 50 and 59 years old with COVID-19, enrolled during active disease. Both conserved end residues are part of each CDR3.

j_call: TRBJ1-1; v_call: TRBV4-1; cdr3_aa: CASSQAGKLNTEAFF
j_call: TRBJ1-5; v_call: TRBV7-2; cdr3_aa: CASWTGGAGQPQHF
j_call: TRBJ1-3; v_call: TRBV7-9; cdr3_aa: CASSRQDRPVPIYF
j_call: TRBJ2-3; v_call: TRBV3-1/TRBV3-2; cdr3_aa: CASSQVSGTSGGPSTDTQYF
j_call: TRBJ1-2; v_call: TRBV6-5; cdr3_aa: CASSPTRTNYGYTF
j_call: TRBJ1-6; v_call: TRBV6-4; cdr3_aa: CASSRDRVDSPLHF
j_call: TRBJ1-5; v_call: TRBV11-2; cdr3_aa: CASSFQGAQQPQHF
j_call: TRBJ1-6; v_call: TRBV19; cdr3_aa: CASQAGDSPLHF
j_call: TRBJ1-2; v_call: TRBV30; cdr3_aa: CAWSFTTGYRGGGYTF
j_call: TRBJ1-6; v_call: TRBV3-1/TRBV3-2; cdr3_aa: CASSQVDSRNSPLHF
j_call: TRBJ2-7; v_call: TRBV6-5; cdr3_aa: CASSGTGTYEQYF
j_call: TRBJ1-3; v_call: TRBV9; cdr3_aa: CASSGGTGRSGNTIYF
j_call: TRBJ2-7; v_call: TRBV3-1/TRBV3-2; cdr3_aa: CASSQEASGDPYEQYF
j_call: TRBJ1-5; v_call: TRBV2; cdr3_aa: CASSEASEAPLSNQPQHF
j_call: TRBJ1-1; v_call: TRBV5-4; cdr3_aa: CASSLGGRDTEAFF
j_call: TRBJ2-3; v_call: TRBV29-1; cdr3_aa: CSVLTGGPGDTQYF
j_call: TRBJ1-4; v_call: TRBV29-1; cdr3_aa: CSVEGTTEGEKLFF
j_call: TRBJ1-1; v_call: TRBV7-9; cdr3_aa: CASSLGHMNTEAFF
j_call: TRBJ1-6; v_call: TRBV3-1/TRBV3-2; cdr3_aa: CASSQVGGYSPLHF
j_call: TRBJ2-7; v_call: TRBV2; cdr3_aa: CASSHWGGSEGDYEQYF
j_call: TRBJ2-7; v_call: TRBV27; cdr3_aa: CASSLGLHYEQYF
j_call: TRBJ2-7; v_call: TRBV10-3; cdr3_aa: CAISDSQGSYEQYF
j_call: TRBJ1-4; v_call: TRBV7-6; cdr3_aa: CASSTQTHQGLGEKLFF
j_call: TRBJ1-4; v_call: TRBV7-2; cdr3_aa: CASSRGGATNEKLFF
j_call: TRBJ1-5; v_call: TRBV19; cdr3_aa: CASSISGGQPQHF
j_call: TRBJ2-7; v_call: TRBV11-2; cdr3_aa: CASSLDLSGQGFYEQYF
j_call: TRBJ1-6; v_call: TRBV9; cdr3_aa: CASSGYDRVSYNSPLHF
j_call: TRBJ2-1; v_call: TRBV4-3; cdr3_aa: CASSQDPLGEQFF
j_call: TRBJ1-2; v_call: TRBV4-3; cdr3_aa: CASSQDIGTGSTNYGYTF
j_call: TRBJ2-1; v_call: TRBV5-6; cdr3_aa: CASSPGQGFYEQFF
j_call: TRBJ1-4; v_call: TRBV5-4; cdr3_aa: CASSLTGGVGEKLFF
j_call: TRBJ2-5; v_call: TRBV7-2; cdr3_aa: CASSETPRETQYF
j_call: TRBJ1-1; v_call: TRBV11-1; cdr3_aa: CASSLDVGGTEAFF
j_call: TRBJ2-3; v_call: TRBV3-1/TRBV3-2; cdr3_aa: CASSPRGASTDTQYF
j_call: TRBJ2-7; v_call: TRBV5-1; cdr3_aa: CASSRTGDRYEQYF
j_call: TRBJ2-1; v_call: TRBV5-1; cdr3_aa: CASSFSEGAYNEQFF
j_call: TRBJ2-2; v_call: TRBV9; cdr3_aa: CASSARQGPSLGELFF
j_call: TRBJ1-5; v_call: TRBV15; cdr3_aa: CATSRDLGGSINQPQHF
j_call: TRBJ2-2; v_call: TRBV10-2; cdr3_aa: CATQGAGVDTGELFF
j_call: TRBJ2-1; v_call: TRBV3-1/TRBV3-2; cdr3_aa: CASSQDLHPLAGDNEQFF
j_call: TRBJ2-7; v_call: TRBV9; cdr3_aa: CASSLGTSEIYEQYF
j_call: TRBJ1-2; v_call: TRBV27; cdr3_aa: CASSEGQTNTMGYTF
j_call: TRBJ1-6; v_call: TRBV7-9; cdr3_aa: CASSSTDSYNSPLHF
j_call: TRBJ2-1; v_call: TRBV6-5; cdr3_aa: CASSRGTGGYNEQFF
j_call: TRBJ1-5; v_call: TRBV12-5; cdr3_aa: CASGLTGYSNQPQHF
j_call: TRBJ2-7; v_call: TRBV29-1; cdr3_aa: CSVEPRQASYEQYF
j_call: TRBJ2-1; v_call: TRBV6-1; cdr3_aa: CASSETGGRQFF
j_call: TRBJ1-2; v_call: TRBV19; cdr3_aa: CASSFTDRGLEGYTF
j_call: TRBJ2-5; v_call: TRBV3-1/TRBV3-2; cdr3_aa: CASSPTSGGARETQYF
j_call: TRBJ2-5; v_call: TRBV7-2; cdr3_aa: CASSFPSVQTQYF
j_call: TRBJ2-7; v_call: TRBV6-1; cdr3_aa: CASSDSFGVTGHPNYEQYF
j_call: TRBJ1-2; v_call: TRBV10-3; cdr3_aa: CAITPRTAANYGYTF
j_call: TRBJ2-1; v_call: TRBV18; cdr3_aa: CASSPDRWEQFF
j_call: TRBJ2-1; v_call: TRBV7-9; cdr3_aa: CASSLGGQPNEQFF